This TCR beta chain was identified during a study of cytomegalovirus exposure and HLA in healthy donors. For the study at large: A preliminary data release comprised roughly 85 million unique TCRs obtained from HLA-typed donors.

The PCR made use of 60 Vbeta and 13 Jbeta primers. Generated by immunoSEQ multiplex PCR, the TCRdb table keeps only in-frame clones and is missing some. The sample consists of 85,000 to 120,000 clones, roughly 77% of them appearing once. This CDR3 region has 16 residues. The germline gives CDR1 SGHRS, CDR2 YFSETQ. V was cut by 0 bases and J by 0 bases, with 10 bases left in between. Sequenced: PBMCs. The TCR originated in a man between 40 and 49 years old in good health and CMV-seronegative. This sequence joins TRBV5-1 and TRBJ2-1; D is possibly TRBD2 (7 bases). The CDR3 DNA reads TGCGCCAGCAGCTTGGGGGGGGGCATCTCCTACAATGAGCAGTTCTTC. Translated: CASSLGGGISYNEQFF.